The rows below give T cell receptor beta chains drawn from one sample of a study of cytomegalovirus exposure and HLA in healthy donors. Sequenced by immunoSEQ multiplex PCR; TCRdb stores in-frame clones only, minus some. The sample's table shows about 140,000 clones. The sample was PBMCs. The receptor set was obtained from a woman under 30 in good health and CMV-seronegative. The CDR3 runs from the conserved cysteine through the conserved F or W. Each record gives: V gene, J gene, CDR3 protein.

TRBV12-5	TRBJ1-2	CASGFALRGENYGYTF
TRBV4-1	TRBJ2-2	CASSHGASFDPGELFF
TRBV7-8	TRBJ2-3	CASSETSAPSTDTQYF
TRBV14	TRBJ2-1	CASSRLAGYNEQFF
TRBV9	TRBJ2-7	CASSGGLAGGSLYF
TRBV11-2	TRBJ1-3	CASSLVSLTHSHIYF
TRBV5-6	TRBJ2-5	CASSLVGGEETQYF
TRBV19	TRBJ1-1	CASSKTGAGTEAFF
TRBV30	TRBJ2-1	CAWSHGTVGREQFF
TRBV19	TRBJ1-5	CASSPGMNQPQHF
TRBV9	TRBJ2-5	CASRASGQETQYF
TRBV9	TRBJ2-1	CASSVGGGKGQGAYNEQFF
TRBV11-3	TRBJ2-2	CASSLDSPRGWDTGELFF
TRBV28	TRBJ2-2	CASSSEATGELFF
TRBV5-1	TRBJ2-3	CASSKTDKRTDTQYF
TRBV5-6	TRBJ2-1	CASSPWGANEQFF
TRBV6-1	TRBJ2-1	CASSELRYNEQFF
TRBV7-6	TRBJ1-1	CASSSTGANTEAFF
TRBV19	TRBJ1-4	CASSSRTGKFEANEKLFF
TRBV6-5	TRBJ2-5	CASSYLSSGRGETQYF
TRBV6-1	TRBJ1-5	CASRSGGADNQPQHF
TRBV6-1	TRBJ1-3	CASSEQGGDPWVYSGNTIYF